Presented here are 29 T cell receptor beta chains from one specimen sequenced in a study of blood T cells in healthy people across ages. Combining a sample-barcoded 5' primer with a J-beta primer mix, a second PCR ran for about 7 to 11 cycles. TCRdb re-derived calls from the 5' RACE reads in MiXCR, one entry per CDR3 protein. Here the sample spans about 1 million distinct CDR3 sequences, 35% to 50% being singletons. Sequencing used blood. The receptors here all came from a woman aged 55 to 70 in good health.

V usage is TRBV5-1 and J usage is TRBJ2-3; D not resolved. This CDR3 spans 15 amino acids. V lost 1 base and J lost 4, with 13 bases in between. Germline-derived CDR1 and CDR2 are SGHRS and YFSETQ. In nucleotides, the CDR3 is TGCGCCAGCAGCTTGAGTGGGGTCGACGCAGATACGCAGTATTTT. Amino acid sequence: CASSLSGVDADTQYF.

This clonotype was picked up a small number of times. CDR3 region: CASSPRSGQETQYF. The CDR3 DNA sequence: TGTGCCAGCTCACCACGGAGCGGCCAAGAGACCCAGTACTTC. J is TRBJ2-5 and V is TRBV18; TRBD2 might be the D (5 bases). This CDR3 spans 14 amino acids. Germline V gives CDR1 KGHSH, CDR2 LQKENI. V was pared by 1 base and J by 1 base, with 7 bases between. Full variable domain (missing parts from reference TRBV18 and TRBJ2-5): NAGVMQNPRHLVRRRGQEARLRCSPMKGHSHVYWYRQLPEEGLKFMVYLQKENIIDESGMPKERFSAEFPKEGPSILRIQQVVRGDSAAYFCASSPRSGQETQYFGPGTRLLVL.

The J gene is TRBJ2-1, the V gene TRBV29-1, with a weak D call TRBD1 (6 bases). The CDR3 is 11 residues long. V shed 7 bases and J shed 9 bases, with 13 bases lying between them. Per the germline V gene, CDR1 is SQVTM and CDR2 is ANQGSEA. The CDR3 reads CSAPRGSEQFF. CDR3 nucleotides: TGCAGCGCGCCCAGGGGATCTGAGCAGTTCTTC.

In this sample, this clonotype turned up a few times. The chain combines TRBV11-1 with TRBJ2-7; D may be TRBD1 (6 bases). The V end was cut by 5 bases, the J end by 0 bases, with 11 bases between. CDR1 and CDR2 from the germline V gene are SGHAT and FQDESV (reference sequence). This CDR3 is built from 14 residues. CDR3 in DNA: TGTGCCAGCAGCAAGCAGACAGGCTCCTACGAGCAGTACTTC. This codes for CASSKQTGSYEQYF.

For this clonotype: An end of the junction differs from the germline gene, which may be a read error. The genes are TRBV13 and TRBJ1-2; 9 bases are shared with TRBD1. Germline values: CDR1 PRHDT, CDR2 FYEKMQ (reference sequence). This CDR3 contains 16 residues. CDR3 bases: TGTGCCAGCAGCCCGACCAGACAGGGGGGAAACTATGACTACACCTTC. Translation: CASSPTRQGGNYDYTF.

The chain couples TRBV15 to TRBJ1-2, with TRBD1 as a possible D gene (5 bases). V was pared by 2 bases and J by 1 base, with 20 bases between. The CDR3 consists of 18 residues. Germline-derived CDR1 and CDR2 are LNHNV and YYDKDF (reference sequence). The chain's CDR3 is CATSRRSIWTQLNYGYTF. The CDR3 bases are TGTGCCACCAGCAGAAGAAGTATTTGGACACAGCTTAACTATGGCTACACCTTC.

J is TRBJ2-7 and V is TRBV29-1, with TRBD2 identical over 7 bases. Losses at the gene ends were 5 bases for V and 4 bases for J; bases not matched to a gene: 8. This CDR3 is 13 amino acids long. Germline V CDR1 and CDR2: SQVTM, ANQGSEA. DNA for the CDR3: TGCAGCGTTTTCGCGGGAGTTAATTACGAGCAGTACTTC. Residues: CSVFAGVNYEQYF.

This chain links TRBV2 with TRBJ2-1, with 9 bases identical to TRBD2. Germline trimming cut 3 bases from V and 4 bases from J; bases unmatched to any gene: 4. This CDR3 region has 15 residues. Germline CDR1 and CDR2: SNHLY and FYNNEI. The CDR3 protein is CASSEALAGYNEQFF. For the CDR3, the DNA is TGTGCCAGCAGTGAGGCCCTAGCGGGGTACAATGAGCAGTTCTTC.

This rearrangement joins TRBV20-1 to TRBJ2-1; TRBD2 agrees at 11 bases. The germline gives CDR1 DFQATT, CDR2 SNEGSKA (reference sequence). CDR3 size: 18 residues. The V gene end was trimmed by 0 bases and the J gene end by 0 bases; junction bases not matched to a gene: 7. This chain's CDR3 is CSARDFSGRVSSYNEQFF. The CDR3 bases are TGCAGTGCTAGAGATTTTAGCGGGAGGGTGAGCTCCTACAATGAGCAGTTCTTC.

This chain links TRBV20-1 with TRBJ2-7; D call uncertain. Trimming removed 3 bases at V and 4 bases at J, with 13 bases between. This CDR3 is built from 13 residues. The germline gives CDR1 DFQATT, CDR2 SNEGSKA (reference sequence). The CDR3 spells CSASPESSYEQYF. For the CDR3, the DNA is TGCAGTGCTAGTCCGGAGAGTTCATACGAGCAGTACTTC.

This CDR3 is CASSFLRTGSVLQELFF. Here the CDR3 DNA reads TGTGCCAGCAGTTTCTTACGGACAGGGAGCGTCCTGCAGGAGCTGTTTTTT. The chain joins TRBV27 to TRBJ2-2, with 8 bases aligning to TRBD1. The CDR3 is made up of 17 amino acids. Trimming at V came to 3 bases and at J to 10 bases, leaving 16 bases not matched to a gene. Germline V gives CDR1 MNHEY, CDR2 SMNVEV (reference sequence).

The chain uses TRBV7-9 and TRBJ2-1, with D unresolved. CDR1 is SEHNR and CDR2 is FQNEAQ in the germline V gene (reference sequence). V lost 11 bases, J lost 1 base, and 12 bases lay in between. The CDR3 runs to 13 residues. As DNA, the CDR3 is TGTGCCCCAGCACGGAAATCCTACAATGAGCAGTTCTTC. Translation: CAPARKSYNEQFF.

On this clonotype itself: It may be a read error: a sequence one base away is much more abundant. This is likely a read error, given that the CDR3 carries no conserved phenylalanine or tryptophan at its end. The CDR3 DNA sequence: TGTGCCAGCAGTTTCGCGGGAGGGCCTTACAATGAGCAGTTCTAC. It encodes CASSFAGGPYNEQFY. The chain joins TRBV28 to TRBJ2-1, with 9 bases matching TRBD2. Trimming took 3 bases from V and 4 from J; bases not matched to a gene: 4. The V gene's germline CDR1 is MDHEN and CDR2 SYDVKM. CDR3 length: 15 amino acids.

The V call is TRBV7-9, the J call TRBJ2-4; a weak D match, TRBD1 (6 bases). The CDR3 loop spans 14 amino acids. V shed 1 base and J shed 13 bases, with 17 bases lying between them. Per the germline V gene, CDR1 is SEHNR and CDR2 is FQNEAQ (reference sequence). The CDR3 DNA sequence: TGTGCCAGCAGCTTAGATGGGACAATTAGGGAGCAGTACTTC. Translated: CASSLDGTIREQYF.

This clonotype was detected a few times. This rearrangement joins TRBV20-1 to TRBJ1-1; TRBD1 might be the D (5 bases). The germline V and J ends were trimmed by 0 bases and 1 base, with 6 bases remaining between them. The germline gives CDR1 DFQATT, CDR2 SNEGSKA (reference sequence). This CDR3 has 13 amino acids. CDR3 in DNA: TGCAGTGCTAGAGAGACAGCGAACACTGAAGCTTTCTTT. It codes for CSARETANTEAFF.

This clonotype was picked up a small number of times. The genes are TRBV24-1 and TRBJ1-5, with 7 bases matching TRBD1. Losses at the gene ends were 9 bases for V and 1 base for J; bases not matched to a gene: 5. The germline V gene encodes CDR1 KGHDR and CDR2 SFDVKD. This CDR3 contains 14 residues. CDR3 residues: CATCTGDSNQPQHF. CDR3 nucleotides: TGTGCCACCTGTACAGGGGACAGCAATCAGCCCCAGCATTTT.

This clonotype was recorded many times. The chain employs TRBV27 and TRBJ2-7; D tentatively reads TRBD1 or TRBD2 (5 bases each). The germline CDR1 and CDR2 sequences are MNHEY and SMNVEV (reference sequence). With 2 bases removed from V and 0 bases from J, the gap between germline ends came to 14 bases. CDR3 length: 16 amino acids. The CDR3 region is CASSLNGALSSYEQYF. DNA of the CDR3: TGTGCCAGCAGTTTAAACGGGGCGTTATCCTCCTACGAGCAGTACTTC.

The chain links TRBV20-1 to TRBJ2-6; maybe TRBD1 (6 bases). Germline lookup yields CDR1 DFQATT and CDR2 SNEGSKA (reference sequence). V shed 5 bases and J shed 0 bases, with 11 bases lying between them. The CDR3 consists of 15 residues. CDR3 protein: CSAWDTYSGANVLTF. CDR3 DNA: TGCAGTGCTTGGGACACCTACTCTGGGGCCAACGTCCTGACTTTC.

This chain joins TRBV27 and TRBJ1-2; a possible D gene is TRBD1 (6 bases). Trimming stripped 1 base from V and 3 bases from J, with 18 bases between. Germline CDR1 and CDR2: MNHEY and SMNVEV (reference sequence). The CDR3 loop spans 17 amino acids. The DNA of the CDR3 is TGTGCCAGCAGTTTATTACGGTACGACAGGTCGTACTATGGCTACACCTTC. Translating gives CASSLLRYDRSYYGYTF.

This chain joins TRBV29-1 and TRBJ2-1; a weak D match, TRBD2 (6 bases). With 7 bases removed from V and 2 bases from J, the gap between germline ends came to 18 bases. The CDR3 is 15 amino acids. Germline V CDR1 and CDR2: SQVTM, ANQGSEA. In DNA form, the CDR3 reads TGCAGCGCCGGATACCTTAGCGGAACCTACAATGAGCAGTTCTTC. This gives the protein CSAGYLSGTYNEQFF.

This chain uses TRBV18 with TRBJ2-7; D possibly matches TRBD1 or TRBD2 (5 bases each). This CDR3 spans 14 amino acids. Germline V gene lookup returns CDR1 KGHSH and CDR2 LQKENI. V shed 1 base and J shed 7 bases, with 14 bases lying between them. The CDR3 here is CASSPRTGHNEQYF. DNA of the CDR3: TGTGCCAGCTCACCACGAACGGGGCACAATGAGCAGTACTTC.

Ten or more counts support this clonotype. This chain joins TRBV29-1 and TRBJ2-7, with 9 bases aligning to TRBD2. The CDR3 consists of 14 residues. The trim removed 6 bases at V and 4 bases at J, leaving 10 bases unmatched. Per the germline V gene, CDR1 is SQVTM and CDR2 is ANQGSEA. The CDR3, as DNA: TGCAGCGTCGCGATAGCGGGAGAAGGATACGAGCAGTACTTC. Its protein product is CSVAIAGEGYEQYF.

CDR3 sequence reads: CASSPSPSVPPFF. The CDR3 nucleotides read TGTGCCAGCAGCCCTTCCCCCAGCGTCCCCCCGTTCTTC. This sequence joins TRBV7-8 and TRBJ2-1, with D unclear. V gave up 5 bases and J gave up 15 bases, with 20 bases separating them. This CDR3 contains 13 residues. CDR1 and CDR2 (germline): SGHVS, FQNEAQ. Supplemented by reference TRBV7-8 and TRBJ2-1, the full variable domain reads GAGVSQSPRYKVAKRGQDVALRCDPISGHVSLFWYQQALGQGPEFLTYFQNEAQLDKSGLPSDRFFAERPEGSVSTLKIQRTQQEDSAVYLCASSPSPSVPPFFGPGTRLTVL.

This clonotype was counted between two and nine times. The chain couples TRBV20-1 to TRBJ2-7; D ambiguous. The CDR3 loop spans 14 amino acids. V dropped 5 bases and J dropped 5 bases, with 19 bases sitting between them. CDR1 and CDR2 (germline): DFQATT, SNEGSKA (reference sequence). As DNA, the CDR3 is TGCAGTGCTGCCCGGCGGTTCCTTCTTGACGAGCAGTACTTC. It translates to CSAARRFLLDEQYF.

The chain couples TRBV29-1 to TRBJ2-7; a weak D match, TRBD1 (6 bases). The CDR3 contains 13 residues. CDR1 is SQVTM and CDR2 is ANQGSEA in the germline V gene. V lost 7 bases, J lost 5 bases, and 18 bases lay in between. CDR3 nucleotides: TGCAGCGCTGCCGGGACACCGAAGGACGAGCAGTACTTC. Translating it yields CSAAGTPKDEQYF.

This clonotype was observed a handful of times. This chain uses TRBV27 with TRBJ2-5; 9 bases agree with TRBD1. Trimming took 5 bases from V and 1 from J; bases not matched to a gene: 5. In germline, CDR1 is MNHEY, CDR2 SMNVEV (reference sequence). The CDR3 has 15 residues. In DNA form, the CDR3 reads TGTGCCAGCAGTCCTATGGACAGGGGCCAAGAGACCCAGTACTTC. This encodes CASSPMDRGQETQYF.

The V call is TRBV4-1, the J call TRBJ2-4, with a possible D match to TRBD1 (6 bases). The DNA end is a closer match to TRBJ2-7, so the J assignment may be wrong. The germline gives CDR1 MGHRA, CDR2 YSYEKL. The length of the CDR3 is 14 residues. The DNA for the CDR3 is TGCGCCAGCAGCCAAGTCAGGGGCCCCTACGAGCAGTACTTC. This gives the protein CASSQVRGPYEQYF.

The V and J genes are TRBV5-1 and TRBJ2-7; 11 bases are a match to TRBD1. The V and J ends lost 4 bases and 5 bases, in that order; junction bases with no gene match: 5. The V gene's germline CDR1 is SGHRS and CDR2 YFSETQ. The CDR3 has 14 amino acids. DNA of the CDR3: TGCGCCAGCAGCGGCCGGGACAGGGGGGACGAGCAGTACTTC. As protein: CASSGRDRGDEQYF.

A note on this clonotype: Given a far larger clone just one base away, this is likely a sequencing read error. The genes are TRBV12-3 or TRBV12-4 and TRBJ1-2; D is possibly TRBD1 (5 bases). There are 12 residues in the CDR3. For the CDR3, the DNA is TGTGCCGGCAGTTTGGGGGGCTATGGCTACACCTTC. The encoded protein is CAGSLGGYGYTF.